The entry below gives a single T cell receptor (beta chain) sequence along with its context. No antigen is known for it. The sample belongs to a study of cytomegalovirus exposure and HLA in healthy donors. Findings of the study overall: In a later analysis, HLA-C alleles had the fewest associated TCRs, DRB1 alleles the most. Reported results showed that the classifier diagnosed cytomegalovirus status with high specificity and sensitivity.

Germline V gives CDR1 SEHNR, CDR2 FQNEAQ (reference sequence). The CDR3 runs to 14 residues. Trimming stripped 0 bases from V and 3 bases from J, with 6 bases between. The primer mix had 60 Vbeta and 13 Jbeta primers. The repertoire was sequenced with immunoSEQ multiplex PCR; TCRdb's copy has only in-frame clones and lacks some. The data show 180,000 or so clones, 75% seen once. J is TRBJ2-1 and V is TRBV7-9; D may be TRBD2 (5 bases). The sequence was obtained from a woman aged 40 to 50 in good health and CMV-seropositive. The sequencing sample was made of PBMCs. CDR3 region: CASSLAGSYNEQFF. Here the CDR3 DNA reads TGTGCCAGCAGCTTAGCGGGGAGCTACAATGAGCAGTTCTTC.